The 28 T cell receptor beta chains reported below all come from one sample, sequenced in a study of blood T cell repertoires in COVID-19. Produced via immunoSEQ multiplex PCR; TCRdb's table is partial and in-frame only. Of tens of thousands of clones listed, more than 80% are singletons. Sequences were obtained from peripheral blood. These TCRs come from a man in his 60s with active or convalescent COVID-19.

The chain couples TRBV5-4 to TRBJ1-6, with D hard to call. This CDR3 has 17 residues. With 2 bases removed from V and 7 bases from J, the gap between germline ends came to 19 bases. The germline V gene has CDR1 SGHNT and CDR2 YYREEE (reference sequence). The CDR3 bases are TGTGCCAGCAGCTTCATCCCCGCAAGAGGGAGAAATTCACCCCTCCACTTT. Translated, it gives CASSFIPARGRNSPLHF.

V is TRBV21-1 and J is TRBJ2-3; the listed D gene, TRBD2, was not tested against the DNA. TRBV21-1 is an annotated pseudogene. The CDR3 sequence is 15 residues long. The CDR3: CASSKAATSTDTQYF. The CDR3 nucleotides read TGTGCCAGCAGCAAAGCAGCCACCAGCACAGATACGCAGTATTTT.

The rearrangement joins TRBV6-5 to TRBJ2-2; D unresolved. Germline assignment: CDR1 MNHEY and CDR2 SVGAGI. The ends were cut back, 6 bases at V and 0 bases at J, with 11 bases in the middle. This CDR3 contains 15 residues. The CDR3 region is CASRWYYPNTGELFF. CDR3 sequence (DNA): TGTGCCAGCAGGTGGTACTACCCGAACACCGGGGAGCTGTTTTTT.

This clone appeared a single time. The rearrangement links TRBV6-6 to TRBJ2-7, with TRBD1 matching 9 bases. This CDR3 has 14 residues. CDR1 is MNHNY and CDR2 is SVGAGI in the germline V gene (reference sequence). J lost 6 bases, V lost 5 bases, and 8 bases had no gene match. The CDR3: CASSSGDRAFEQYV. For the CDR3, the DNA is TGTGCCAGCAGTAGCGGGGACAGGGCGTTCGAGCAGTACGTC.

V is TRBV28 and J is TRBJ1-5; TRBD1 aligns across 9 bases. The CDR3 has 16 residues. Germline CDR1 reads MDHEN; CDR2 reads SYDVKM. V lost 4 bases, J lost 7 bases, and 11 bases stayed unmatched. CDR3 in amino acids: CASSYRTGATGQPQHF. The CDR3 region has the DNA TGTGCCAGCAGTTACAGGACAGGGGCGACGGGACAGCCCCAGCATTTT.

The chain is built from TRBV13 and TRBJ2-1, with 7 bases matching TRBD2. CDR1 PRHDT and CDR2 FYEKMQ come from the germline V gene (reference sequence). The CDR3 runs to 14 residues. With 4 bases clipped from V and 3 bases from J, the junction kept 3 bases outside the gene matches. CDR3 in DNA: TGTGCCAGCAGCTCCCTAGCGGTCTACAATGAGCAGTTCTTC. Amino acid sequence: CASSSLAVYNEQFF.

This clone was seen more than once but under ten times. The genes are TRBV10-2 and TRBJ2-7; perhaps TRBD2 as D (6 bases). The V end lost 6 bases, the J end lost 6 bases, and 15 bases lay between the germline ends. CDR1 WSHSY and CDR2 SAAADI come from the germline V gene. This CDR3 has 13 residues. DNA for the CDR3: TGCGCCAGCAGGGGGGGACCCGCCGCCGAGCAGTACGTC. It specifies CASRGGPAAEQYV.

The CDR3 sequence: CASSRSWDRGGDTQYF. The CDR3 nucleotides read TGTGCCAGCAGCCGAAGTTGGGACAGGGGAGGGGATACGCAGTATTTT. The chain joins TRBV7-9 to TRBJ2-3, with 10 bases that match TRBD1. In germline, CDR1 is SEHNR, CDR2 FQNEAQ (reference sequence). This CDR3 comprises 16 residues. V was pared by 5 bases and J by 6 bases, with 11 bases of the junction left unmatched.

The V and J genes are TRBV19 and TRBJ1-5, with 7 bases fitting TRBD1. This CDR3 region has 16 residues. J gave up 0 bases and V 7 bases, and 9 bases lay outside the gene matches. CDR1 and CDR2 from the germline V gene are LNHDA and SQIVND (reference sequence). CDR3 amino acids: CASNSPGQYSNQPQHF. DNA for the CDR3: TGTGCCAGTAACTCTCCGGGACAGTATAGCAATCAGCCCCAGCATTTT.

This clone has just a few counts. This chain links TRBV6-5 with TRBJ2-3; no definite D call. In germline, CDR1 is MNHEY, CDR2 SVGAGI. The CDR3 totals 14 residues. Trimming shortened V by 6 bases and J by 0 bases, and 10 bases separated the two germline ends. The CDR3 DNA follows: TGTGCCAGCAGAAAGAGGTCTAGCACAGATACGCAGTATTTT. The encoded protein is CASRKRSSTDTQYF.

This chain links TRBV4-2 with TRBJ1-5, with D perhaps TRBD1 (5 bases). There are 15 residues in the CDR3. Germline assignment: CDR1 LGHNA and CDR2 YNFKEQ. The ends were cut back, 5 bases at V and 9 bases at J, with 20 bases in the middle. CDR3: CASSTSPVQGMPQHF. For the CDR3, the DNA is TGTGCCAGCAGCACCTCGCCAGTCCAGGGCATGCCCCAGCATTTT.

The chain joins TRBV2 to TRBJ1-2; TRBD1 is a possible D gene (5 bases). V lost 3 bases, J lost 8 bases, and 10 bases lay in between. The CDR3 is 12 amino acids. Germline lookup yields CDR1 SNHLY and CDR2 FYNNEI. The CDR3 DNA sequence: TGTGCCAGCAGTGAGGGGCCGGTGGGCTACACCTTC. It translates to CASSEGPVGYTF.

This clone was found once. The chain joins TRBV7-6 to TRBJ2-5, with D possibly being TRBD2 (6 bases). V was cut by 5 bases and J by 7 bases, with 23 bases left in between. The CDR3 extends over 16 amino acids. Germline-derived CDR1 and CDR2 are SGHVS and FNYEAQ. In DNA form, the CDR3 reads TGTGCCAGCAGCCCGACACGCCTAGTGGGGCGGGGGACCCAGTACTTC. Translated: CASSPTRLVGRGTQYF.

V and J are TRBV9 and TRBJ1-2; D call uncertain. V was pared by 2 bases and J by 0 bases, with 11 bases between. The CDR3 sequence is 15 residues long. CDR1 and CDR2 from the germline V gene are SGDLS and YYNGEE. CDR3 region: CASSVGESTNYGYTF. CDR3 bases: TGTGCCAGCAGCGTTGGAGAGAGCACTAACTATGGCTACACCTTC.

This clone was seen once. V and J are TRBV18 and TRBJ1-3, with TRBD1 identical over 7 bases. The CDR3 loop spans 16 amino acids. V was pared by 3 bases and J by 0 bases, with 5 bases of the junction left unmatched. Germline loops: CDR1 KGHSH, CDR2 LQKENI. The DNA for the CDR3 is TGTGCCAGCTCACCGACCGGGACAGTCTCTGGAAACACCATATATTTT. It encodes CASSPTGTVSGNTIYF.

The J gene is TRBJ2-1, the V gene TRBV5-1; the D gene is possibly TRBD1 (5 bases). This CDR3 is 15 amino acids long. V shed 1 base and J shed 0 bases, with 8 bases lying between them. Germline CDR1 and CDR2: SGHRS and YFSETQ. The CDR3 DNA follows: TGCGCCAGCAGCTTGTGGCAGGGCTCCTACAATGAGCAGTTCTTC. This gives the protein CASSLWQGSYNEQFF.

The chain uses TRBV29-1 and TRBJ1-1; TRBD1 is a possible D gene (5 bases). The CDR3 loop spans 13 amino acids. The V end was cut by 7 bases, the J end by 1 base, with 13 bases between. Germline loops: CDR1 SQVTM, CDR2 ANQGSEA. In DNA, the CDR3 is TGCAGCGGCAGGAGACAGACGAACACTGAAGCTTTCTTT. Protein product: CSGRRQTNTEAFF.

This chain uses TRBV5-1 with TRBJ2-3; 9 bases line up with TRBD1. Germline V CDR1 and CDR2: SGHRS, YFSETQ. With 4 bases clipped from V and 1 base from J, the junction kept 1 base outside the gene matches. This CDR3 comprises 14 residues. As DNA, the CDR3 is TGCGCCAGCAGCCGGGACAGGGGCACAGATACGCAGTATTTT. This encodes CASSRDRGTDTQYF.

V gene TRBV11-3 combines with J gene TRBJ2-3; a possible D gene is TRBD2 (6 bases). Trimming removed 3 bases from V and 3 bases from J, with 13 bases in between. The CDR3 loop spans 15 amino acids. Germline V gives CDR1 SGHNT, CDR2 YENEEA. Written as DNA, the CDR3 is TGTGCCAGCAGCTTGGGACTCACGGGGACAGATACGCAGTATTTT. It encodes CASSLGLTGTDTQYF.

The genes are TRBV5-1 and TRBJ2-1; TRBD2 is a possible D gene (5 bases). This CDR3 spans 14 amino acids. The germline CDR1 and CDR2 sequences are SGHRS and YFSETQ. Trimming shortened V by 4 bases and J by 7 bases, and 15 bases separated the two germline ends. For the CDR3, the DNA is TGCGCCAGCAGCGAAAGTGGACTCGCAAATGAGCAGTTCTTC. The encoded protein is CASSESGLANEQFF.

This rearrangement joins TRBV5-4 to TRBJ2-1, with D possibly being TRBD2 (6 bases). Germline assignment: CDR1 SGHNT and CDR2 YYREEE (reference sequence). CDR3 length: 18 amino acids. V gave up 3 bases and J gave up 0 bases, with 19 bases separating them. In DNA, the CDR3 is TGTGCCAGCAGCTATACCGGGACTCCCTACAGCTCCTACAATGAGCAGTTCTTC. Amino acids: CASSYTGTPYSSYNEQFF.

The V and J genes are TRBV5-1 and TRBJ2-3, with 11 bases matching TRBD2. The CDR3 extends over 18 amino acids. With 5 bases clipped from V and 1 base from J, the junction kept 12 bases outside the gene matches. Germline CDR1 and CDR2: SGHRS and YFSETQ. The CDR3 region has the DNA TGCGCCAGCAGTCCCGGGACTAGCGGTCCCCGGGGCACAGATACGCAGTATTTT. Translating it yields CASSPGTSGPRGTDTQYF.

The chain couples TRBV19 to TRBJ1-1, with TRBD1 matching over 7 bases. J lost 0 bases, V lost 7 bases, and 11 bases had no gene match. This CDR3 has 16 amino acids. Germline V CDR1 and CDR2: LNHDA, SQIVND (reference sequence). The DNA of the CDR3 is TGTGCCAGTAAATTAGGGGGCACAGGCATGAACACTGAAGCTTTCTTT. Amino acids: CASKLGGTGMNTEAFF.

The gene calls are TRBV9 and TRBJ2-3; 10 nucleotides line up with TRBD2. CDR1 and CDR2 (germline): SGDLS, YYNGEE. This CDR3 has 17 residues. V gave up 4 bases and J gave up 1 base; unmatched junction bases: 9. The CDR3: CASSPRLTSGGTDTQYF. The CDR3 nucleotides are TGTGCCAGCAGCCCTCGACTTACTAGCGGGGGCACAGATACGCAGTATTTT. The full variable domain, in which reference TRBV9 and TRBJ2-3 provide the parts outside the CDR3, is DSGVTQTPKHLITATGQRVTLRCSPRSGDLSVYWYQQSLDQGLQFLIQYYNGEERAKGNILERFSAQQFPDLHSELNLSSLELGDSALYFCASSPRLTSGGTDTQYFGPGTRLTVL.

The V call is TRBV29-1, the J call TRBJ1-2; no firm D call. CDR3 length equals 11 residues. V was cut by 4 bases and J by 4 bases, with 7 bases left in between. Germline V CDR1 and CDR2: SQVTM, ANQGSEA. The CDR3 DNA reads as TGCAGCGTTGGACGGGGCTATGGCTACACCTTC. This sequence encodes CSVGRGYGYTF.

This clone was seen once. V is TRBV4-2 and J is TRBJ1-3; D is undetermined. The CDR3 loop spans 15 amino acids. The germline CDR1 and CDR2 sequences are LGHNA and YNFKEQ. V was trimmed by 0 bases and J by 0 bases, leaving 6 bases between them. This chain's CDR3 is CASSQDTSSGNTIYF. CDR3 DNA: TGTGCCAGCAGCCAAGACACCAGCTCTGGAAACACCATATATTTT.

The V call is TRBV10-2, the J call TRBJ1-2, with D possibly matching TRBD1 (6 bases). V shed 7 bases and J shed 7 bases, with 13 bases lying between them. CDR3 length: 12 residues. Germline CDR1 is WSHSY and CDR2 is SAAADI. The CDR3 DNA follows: TGCGCCAGCATGACGGACAGCTTTGGCTACACCTTC. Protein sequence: CASMTDSFGYTF.

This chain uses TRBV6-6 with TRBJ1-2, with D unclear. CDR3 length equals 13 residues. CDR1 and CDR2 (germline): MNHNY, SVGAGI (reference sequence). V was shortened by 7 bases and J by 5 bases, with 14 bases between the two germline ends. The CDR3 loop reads CASIPQAKYGYTF. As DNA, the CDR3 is TGTGCCAGCATCCCGCAAGCAAAATATGGCTACACCTTC.